The 24 T cell receptor beta chains below come from one sample, sequenced in a study of Graves' ophthalmopathy and Graves' hyperthyroidism. Amplification of TCR beta CDR3 regions used RNA transcripts. RT-PCR in the first round used HTBI primers; a second-round multiplex PCR followed. MiXCR, run by TCRdb on the multiplex PCR reads, gives a single entry per CDR3 protein. The table includes about 550,000 distinct CDR3 sequences, about 40% detected once. Specimen: peripheral blood or thyroid tissue (not recorded which). The receptors come from an adult man with Graves' hyperthyroidism.

The chain has TRBV7-2 and TRBJ1-6; 9 bases are a match to TRBD1. The CDR3 length is 15 residues. From germline, CDR1 is SGHTA and CDR2 FQGNSA. Trimming took 3 bases from V and 10 from J; bases not matched to a gene: 7. CDR3 protein: CASSFPGQGGSPLHF. The CDR3 DNA reads TGTGCCAGCAGCTTCCCGGGACAGGGAGGATCACCCCTCCACTTT.

As to this clonotype: A much larger clone sits a single nucleotide away, making a read error possible. The conserved closing phenylalanine or tryptophan is absent in this CDR3, likely reflecting a read error. The chain has TRBV6-5 and TRBJ1-1, with a weak D call TRBD1 (5 bases). V dropped 8 bases and J dropped 4 bases, with 14 bases sitting between them. There are 13 residues in the CDR3. Germline CDR1 is MNHEY and CDR2 is SVGAGI. DNA of the CDR3: TGTGCCAGCTTCCCGGGGCTGGGCACTGAAGCTTTCTCT. This translates into CASFPGLGTEAFS.

This clonotype was seen a few times. A read error is possible here, since a much larger clone lies one base away. The DNA is left out, because the CDR3 cannot be placed on it with certainty; the CDR3 is given as TCRdb lists it. The chain recombines TRBV10-3 with TRBJ1-2; TRBD1 is the table's D call, not checked against the DNA. The CDR3 contains 15 residues when both ends are counted. CDR1 is ENHRY and CDR2 is SYGVKD in the germline V gene. This CDR3 is CATKMGQGAVYGCTF.

The table lists this clonotype with many counts. The chain combines TRBV15 with TRBJ2-2; TRBD2 matches at 7 bases. Germline assignment: CDR1 LNHNV and CDR2 YYDKDF (reference sequence). This CDR3 has 15 amino acids. V dropped 4 bases and J dropped 4; count of bases not matched to a gene: 6. The CDR3 sequence is CATSIRDYFTGELFF. CDR3 in DNA: TGTGCCACCAGCATCCGGGACTACTTCACCGGGGAGCTGTTTTTT.

The DNA of the CDR3 is TGTGCCACCAGTGGTAGCGCGGGACAAGAGACCCAGTACTTC. Its protein product is CATSGSAGQETQYF. This chain joins TRBV24-1 and TRBJ2-5; tentatively, D is TRBD2 (6 bases). Germline V CDR1 and CDR2: KGHDR, SFDVKD. The CDR3 consists of 14 residues. V lost 5 bases and J 2 bases, leaving 11 bases between the germline ends.

This clonotype appeared once. V is TRBV20-1 and J is TRBJ2-5, with D possibly TRBD2 on 5 matching bases. This CDR3 is built from 12 residues. Germline-derived CDR1 and CDR2 are DFQATT and SNEGSKA (reference sequence). With 6 bases removed from V and 5 bases from J, the gap between germline ends came to 13 bases. The DNA of the CDR3 is TGCAGTGCCGCGAGGGTGAGGGAGACCCAGTACTTC. It specifies CSAARVRETQYF.

A remark on this clonotype: A single base separates this from a much larger clone, so it may be a read error. V usage is TRBV24-1 and J usage is TRBJ2-6; the D gene is possibly TRBD1 (5 bases). The CDR3 spans 15 residues. Germline loops: CDR1 KGHDR, CDR2 SFDVKD. Trimming took off 5 bases at V and 0 bases at J, with 7 bases between the two ends. The CDR3: CATSGRASGANVLTF. As DNA, the CDR3 is TGTGCCACCAGTGGCAGGGCCTCTGGGGCCAACGTCCTGACTTTC.

The chain couples TRBV2 to TRBJ1-2; a weak D match, TRBD1 (5 bases). CDR1 and CDR2 from the germline V gene are SNHLY and FYNNEI. The V end lost 1 base, the J end lost 5 bases, and 14 bases lay between the germline ends. CDR3 length equals 15 residues. The CDR3 sequence: CASSEGGQGRYGYTF. CDR3 DNA sequence: TGTGCCAGCAGTGAAGGAGGTCAGGGAAGGTATGGCTACACCTTC.

This clonotype came up a few times. V usage is TRBV7-2 and J usage is TRBJ2-7, with D unclear. The better agreement between TRBJ2-1 and the DNA end casts doubt on the J call. This CDR3 comprises 13 residues. CDR1 is SGHTA, CDR2 FQGNSA, per germline. CDR3 sequence (DNA): TGTGCCAGCAGCTTAGGTGGTGGTCCTGAGCAGTTCTTC. Protein product: CASSLGGGPEQFF.

As regards this clonotype: Germline is not matched at one junction end, which may reflect a read error. V usage is TRBV5-8 and J usage is TRBJ1-2, with unresolved D. Germline V gene data show CDR1 as SGHTS and CDR2 as YDEGEE. This CDR3 region has 14 residues. The CDR3 region is CASSPDDGNYGHTF. The CDR3 nucleotides read TGTGCCAGCAGCCCTGACGACGGTAACTATGGCCACACCTTC.

CDR3 in DNA: TGTGCCAGCAGCTTACCGTCCTATAATTCACCCCTCCACTTT. Translated: CASSLPSYNSPLHF. The rearrangement links TRBV11-2 to TRBJ1-6; no reliable D call. The CDR3 contains 14 residues. CDR1 and CDR2 (germline): SGHAT, FQNNGV. V lost 2 bases and J lost 1, with 3 bases in between.

V usage is TRBV29-1 and J usage is TRBJ1-1; no clear D. The CDR3 covers 12 residues. The germline gives CDR1 SQVTM, CDR2 ANQGSEA. The CDR3 spells CSANTGNTEAFF. DNA for the CDR3: TGCAGTGCTAATACCGGGAACACTGAAGCTTTCTTT.

With respect to this clonotype: One base away lies a much larger clone, so this may be a sequencing read error. V is TRBV12-3 or TRBV12-4 and J is TRBJ2-2; tentative D call: TRBD2 (5 bases). The CDR3 is 12 residues long. Here the CDR3 DNA reads TGTGCCAGTAGAGCGCGCACCGGGGAGCTGTCTTTT. Protein product: CASRARTGELSF.

In regard to this clonotype: One end of the junction is discordant with germline, which a read error may explain. The chain has TRBV4-1 and TRBJ1-1, with 8 bases aligning to TRBD1. CDR3 size: 17 residues. CDR1 is MGHRA, CDR2 YSYEKL, per germline. The CDR3 DNA reads TGTGCCAGCAGCCAAGATTTCGGACAGGGTAATGAGGCTGAAGCTTTCTTT. This gives the protein CASSQDFGQGNEAEAFF.

The gene calls are TRBV7-9 and TRBJ2-5, with D hard to call. Germline values: CDR1 SEHNR, CDR2 FQNEAQ (reference sequence). The CDR3 runs to 15 residues. The V end lost 2 bases, the J end lost 0 bases, and 10 bases lay between the germline ends. The CDR3 spells CASSLFPLYQETQYF. DNA of the CDR3: TGTGCCAGCAGCTTATTTCCCCTGTACCAAGAGACCCAGTACTTC.

The chain has TRBV10-3 and TRBJ2-7; D perhaps matches TRBD2 (6 bases). Per germline, CDR1 ENHRY and CDR2 SYGVKD. There are 14 residues in the CDR3. V lost 3 bases and J 0 bases, leaving 9 bases between the germline ends. CDR3 DNA sequence: TGTGCCATCAGTGATGGAGGGTTCTCCTACGAGCAGTACTTC. It specifies CAISDGGFSYEQYF.

V is TRBV29-1 and J is TRBJ2-2, with D tentatively TRBD1 (6 bases). V lost 5 bases and J lost 8, with 9 bases in between. The germline gives CDR1 SQVTM, CDR2 ANQGSEA. CDR3 length: 11 residues. CDR3 amino acids: CSVFGTGELFF. DNA for the CDR3: TGCAGCGTTTTCGGGACAGGGGAGCTGTTTTTT.

There are many counts of this clonotype. This chain joins TRBV20-1 and TRBJ1-2, with 8 bases matching TRBD1. The germline V gene has CDR1 DFQATT and CDR2 SNEGSKA (reference sequence). J was trimmed by 4 bases and V by 3 bases; bases with no gene match: 7. The CDR3 totals 14 residues. The DNA of the CDR3 is TGCAGTGCTAGGAGGCAGGGGGCTGGCTATGGCTACACCTTC. Protein product: CSARRQGAGYGYTF.

This clonotype has more than one count but fewer than ten. An end of the junction does not agree with germline; a read error may underlie this. The V gene is TRBV7-9, the J gene TRBJ1-4; D possibly corresponds to TRBD1 (5 bases). From germline, CDR1 is SEHNR and CDR2 FQNEAQ (reference sequence). The CDR3 spans 16 residues. The CDR3 loop reads CASSLGPTATNEELFF. Written as DNA, the CDR3 is TGTGCCAGCAGCTTAGGACCGACAGCAACTAATGAAGAACTGTTTTTT.

V is TRBV7-9 and J is TRBJ1-1; TRBD1 matches 8 bases. Germline CDR1 reads SEHNR; CDR2 reads FQNEAQ (reference sequence). CDR3 length: 16 residues. J gave up 2 bases and V 7 bases, and 12 bases lay outside the gene matches. CDR3 coding DNA: TGTGCCAGCACCGACAGGGGAAGTTTAGGTAACACTGAAGCTTTCTTT. Translation: CASTDRGSLGNTEAFF.

This clonotype was observed a few times. This chain connects TRBV6-1 to TRBJ1-1; 8 nucleotides line up with TRBD1. CDR1 is MNHNS, CDR2 SASEGT, per germline. This CDR3 is 15 amino acids long. V was clipped by 5 bases and J by 6 bases; unmatched bases: 11. This CDR3 is CASSYRQGRVAEAFF. CDR3 DNA: TGTGCCAGCAGTTATCGACAGGGGCGAGTGGCTGAAGCTTTCTTT.

This clonotype was detected many times. The chain uses TRBV19 and TRBJ2-2; D might be TRBD1 or TRBD2, each matching 5 bases. CDR1 and CDR2 from the germline V gene are LNHDA and SQIVND (reference sequence). Between the trimmed V and J ends, which lost 4 bases and 1 base, there was a span of 10 bases. The CDR3 extends over 15 amino acids. The CDR3, as DNA: TGTGCCAGTAGTAGGAGGCAGGGGAACACCGGGGAGCTGTTTTTT. Encoded protein: CASSRRQGNTGELFF.

J is TRBJ1-6 and V is TRBV18; D not resolved. Trimming removed 3 bases at V and 15 bases at J, with 15 bases between. CDR1 and CDR2 (germline): KGHSH, LQKENI. The CDR3 runs to 13 residues. The CDR3 DNA sequence: TGTGCCAGCTCACCCCCTTCGGATTTTCTCCTCCACTTT. This encodes CASSPPSDFLLHF.

A note on this clonotype: A much larger clone sits a single nucleotide away, making a read error possible. V and J are TRBV6-6 and TRBJ1-1, with D possibly TRBD1 on 6 matching bases. The CDR3 is made up of 16 amino acids. The germline gives CDR1 MNHNY, CDR2 SVGAGI (reference sequence). The DNA for the CDR3 is TGTGCCAGCAGTTCCGCCCCTTCAGGGGATGGGACGAAAGCTTCCTTT. Translating it yields CASSSAPSGDGTKASF.